Here is one T cell receptor (beta chain) with its context. What it recognizes is unknown. Repertoires were generated with immunoSEQ multiplex PCR, while TCRdb's copy carries only in-frame clones and drops some. The table includes some 170,000 clones, around 90% detected once. This record comes from a study of T cell responses to AZD1222 COVID-19 vaccine. Broader study findings: With dominance at 160-218 and 743-854, vaccine-associated CD4 TCRs spanned spike. Close to half of spike-specific TCRs reportedly recognize unmutated variant regions. Breadth and depth of Spike-specific TCRs rose after two AZD1222 doses. Possibly, clonal diversity was underestimated; donors were largely white British and included more females.

The germline gives CDR1 SGHTA, CDR2 FQGNSA. The CDR3 extends over 13 amino acids. V was shortened by 4 bases and J by 0 bases, with 5 bases between the two germline ends. This receptor was obtained from an adult who received the MenACWY meningococcal vaccine as a control. This chain joins TRBV7-2 and TRBJ2-3; D is unresolved. The sample consisted of peripheral blood, taken 28 days after the second dose of the MenACWY control vaccine. CDR3 in DNA: TGTGCCAGCAGCTGGAAGAGCACAGATACGCAGTATTTT. Protein: CASSWKSTDTQYF. The full variable domain, its missing parts supplied by reference TRBV7-2 and TRBJ2-3, is GAGVSQSPSNKVTEKGKDVELRCDPISGHTALYWYRQSLGQGLEFLIYFQGNSAPDKSGLPSDRFSAERTGGSVSTLTIQRTQQEDSAVYLCASSWKSTDTQYFGPGTRLTVL.